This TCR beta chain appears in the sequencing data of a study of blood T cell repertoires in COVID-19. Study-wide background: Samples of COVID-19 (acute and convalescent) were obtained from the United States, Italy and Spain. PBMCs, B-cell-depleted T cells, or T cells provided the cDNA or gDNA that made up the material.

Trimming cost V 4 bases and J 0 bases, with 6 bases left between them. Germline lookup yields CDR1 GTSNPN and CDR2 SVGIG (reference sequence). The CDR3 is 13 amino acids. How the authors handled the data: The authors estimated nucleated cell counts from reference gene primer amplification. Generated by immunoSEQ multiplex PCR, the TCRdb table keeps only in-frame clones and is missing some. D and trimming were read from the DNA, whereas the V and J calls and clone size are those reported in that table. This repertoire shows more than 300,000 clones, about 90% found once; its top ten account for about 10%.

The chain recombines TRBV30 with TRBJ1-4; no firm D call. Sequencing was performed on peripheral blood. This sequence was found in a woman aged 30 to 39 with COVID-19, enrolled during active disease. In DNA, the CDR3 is TGTGCCTGGATGGCTGCAACTAATGAAAAACTGTTTTTT. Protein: CAWMAATNEKLFF.